The 17 T cell receptor beta chains in this list originate from one sample, sequenced in a study of T cells in Graves' hyperthyroidism and ophthalmopathy. The CDR3 regions of TCR beta were amplified from RNA transcripts. A first-round RT-PCR of the TCR CDR3 used the HTBI primer set. TCRdb called the multiplex PCR reads again in MiXCR, with one record for every CDR3 protein. The table includes about 350,000 distinct CDR3 sequences, about 16% detected once. The sequenced sample consisted of blood. The origin of the receptors is a woman aged 55-70 years with Graves' ophthalmopathy.

About this clonotype itself: This may come from a read error, since a much larger clone is one base off. The rearrangement joins TRBV7-3 to TRBJ2-2; the D is unclear. V lost 5 bases and J 7 bases, leaving 8 bases between the germline ends. The germline CDR1 and CDR2 sequences are SGHTA and FQGTGA. The CDR3 is made up of 12 amino acids. This CDR3 is CASSTQIGELFF. CDR3 bases: TGTGCCAGCAGCACCCAGATCGGGGAGCTGTTTTTT.

This clonotype was observed a few times. The J gene is TRBJ2-2, the V gene TRBV24-1; 8 bases are shared with TRBD1. The germline gives CDR1 KGHDR, CDR2 SFDVKD. CDR3 size: 15 residues. With V trimmed by 3 bases and J by 6 bases, 5 bases remained unmatched. The DNA of the CDR3 is TGTGCCACCAGTGATCAGGGGGCGCCTCCCGGGGAGCTGTTTTTT. It translates to CATSDQGAPPGELFF.

The chain uses TRBV6-5 and TRBJ2-4; D is possibly TRBD1 (6 bases). Between the trimmed V and J ends, which lost 2 bases and 8 bases, there was a span of 10 bases. The germline gives CDR1 MNHEY, CDR2 SVGAGI. There are 13 residues in the CDR3. CDR3 protein: CASSYQGWDIQYF. The CDR3 DNA follows: TGTGCCAGCAGTTACCAGGGGTGGGACATTCAGTACTTC.

This clonotype occurred many times. The chain is built from TRBV20-1 and TRBJ1-1; 10 nucleotides match TRBD1. V lost 6 bases to trimming and J lost 1 base; unmatched junction nucleotides: 8. CDR1 DFQATT and CDR2 SNEGSKA come from the germline V gene (reference sequence). This CDR3 has 15 amino acids. The CDR3 coding sequence is TGCAGTGCCCCGGGACAGGGGTCTTGGAACACTGAAGCTTTCTTT. This sequence encodes CSAPGQGSWNTEAFF.

This clonotype has a count of ten or more. The chain employs TRBV20-1 and TRBJ2-1; tentatively, D is TRBD2 (6 bases). Germline lookup yields CDR1 DFQATT and CDR2 SNEGSKA (reference sequence). The CDR3 is 12 residues long. Trimming removed 1 base from V and 8 bases from J, with 9 bases in between. This CDR3 is CSARVWEDEQFF. CDR3 nucleotide sequence: TGCAGTGCTAGAGTCTGGGAGGATGAGCAGTTCTTC.

The sample holds a few counts of this clonotype. The rearrangement uses TRBV20-1 and TRBJ2-1; D is unresolved. Trimming took 2 bases from V and 6 from J, leaving 11 bases between them. Germline values: CDR1 DFQATT, CDR2 SNEGSKA (reference sequence). This CDR3 comprises 13 residues. CDR3 amino acids: CSARRDSRNEQFF. CDR3 sequence (DNA): TGCAGTGCTAGAAGAGACTCCCGCAATGAGCAGTTCTTC.

There are many counts of this clonotype. The gene calls are TRBV7-9 and TRBJ1-1, with D tentatively TRBD1 (5 bases). This CDR3 has 14 amino acids. Trimming left V 5 bases short and J 4 bases short, with 14 bases between. The germline CDR1 and CDR2 sequences are SEHNR and FQNEAQ (reference sequence). The CDR3 nucleotides are TGTGCCAGCAGCCGCGTGAAGGGGCCCACTGAAGCTTTCTTT. Translating it yields CASSRVKGPTEAFF.

This clonotype was seen a handful of times. V gene TRBV6-1 combines with J gene TRBJ2-3; 8 positions match TRBD2. The V gene end was trimmed by 1 base and the J gene end by 3 bases; junction bases not matched to a gene: 6. Per the germline V gene, CDR1 is MNHNS and CDR2 is SASEGT. This CDR3 has 16 amino acids. The CDR3 loop reads CASSEVSSGFTDTQYF. CDR3 DNA sequence: TGTGCCAGCAGTGAAGTGTCTAGCGGGTTTACAGATACGCAGTATTTT.

This clonotype appeared a few times. This rearrangement joins TRBV5-4 to TRBJ2-1; TRBD2 matches at 8 bases. Germline assignment: CDR1 SGHNT and CDR2 YYREEE (reference sequence). This CDR3 comprises 17 residues. V gave up 5 bases and J gave up 0 bases; unmatched junction bases: 10. This CDR3 reads CASRASSGRSSYNEQFF. The CDR3 nucleotides read TGTGCCAGCAGAGCTTCTAGCGGGCGAAGCTCCTACAATGAGCAGTTCTTC.

This clonotype was counted at least ten times. The chain links TRBV5-1 to TRBJ2-5; the D call may be TRBD1 or TRBD2 (5 bases each). Trimming took 4 bases from V and 4 from J, leaving 14 bases between them. The germline V gene encodes CDR1 SGHRS and CDR2 YFSETQ. This CDR3 contains 14 residues. CDR3 sequence (DNA): TGCGCCAGCAGCCGGGACCCACGGCGAGAGACCCAGTACTTC. Its protein product is CASSRDPRRETQYF. The full variable domain, with the rest looked up from reference TRBV5-1 and TRBJ2-5, is KAGVTQTPRYLIKTRGQQVTLSCSPISGHRSVSWYQQTPGQGLQFLFEYFSETQRNKGNFPGRFSGRQFSNSRSEMNVSTLELGDSALYLCASSRDPRRETQYFGPGTRLLVL.

This clonotype was detected many times. The rearrangement uses TRBV3-1 and TRBJ1-1; D gene unclear. Germline V gives CDR1 LGHDT, CDR2 YNNKEL (reference sequence). CDR3 size: 13 residues. V lost 1 base to trimming and J lost 0 bases, with 3 bases between them. CDR3 coding DNA: TGTGCCAGCAGCCAAGTCATGAACACTGAAGCTTTCTTT. The encoded protein is CASSQVMNTEAFF.

This clonotype has at least ten counts. The chain recombines TRBV6-6 with TRBJ2-7, with TRBD2 matching over 13 bases. CDR1 MNHNY and CDR2 SVGAGI come from the germline V gene (reference sequence). CDR3 length: 17 amino acids. Trimming removed 0 bases from V and 5 bases from J; junction bases left unmatched: 7. The CDR3 protein is CASSYSNSGTSGNEQYF. The CDR3 bases are TGTGCCAGCAGTTACTCGAACAGCGGGACTAGCGGGAACGAGCAGTACTTC.

There are many counts of this clonotype. The chain uses TRBV20-1 and TRBJ2-3; a weak D match, TRBD2 (5 bases). CDR3 length equals 14 residues. Germline V gives CDR1 DFQATT, CDR2 SNEGSKA (reference sequence). Between the trimmed V and J ends, which lost 3 bases and 0 bases, there was a span of 10 bases. The CDR3 coding sequence is TGCAGTGCTAGGGTAGCGCCTAGCACAGATACGCAGTATTTT. Protein sequence: CSARVAPSTDTQYF.

This clonotype was seen ten or more times. The chain links TRBV11-2 to TRBJ2-7; D call uncertain. Trimming removed 3 bases at V and 4 bases at J, with 13 bases between. This CDR3 spans 14 amino acids. Germline CDR1 and CDR2: SGHAT and FQNNGV. The CDR3 DNA reads as TGTGCCAGCAGCTTTGACACGGAAGAATACGAGCAGTACTTC. It is translated as CASSFDTEEYEQYF.

This clonotype occurred many times. The chain is built from TRBV12-3 or TRBV12-4 and TRBJ2-7; D uncertain. The CDR3 is 12 residues long. V lost 6 bases and J 7 bases, leaving 13 bases between the germline ends. CDR3 amino acids: CASRRTSQEQYF. CDR3 nucleotides: TGTGCCAGCAGACGGACCTCACAAGAGCAGTACTTC.

This clonotype was picked up a small number of times. The gene calls are TRBV29-1 and TRBJ2-7, with D perhaps TRBD2 (5 bases). Per germline, CDR1 SQVTM and CDR2 ANQGSEA. The V end was cut by 3 bases, the J end by 3 bases, with 9 bases between. This CDR3 has 12 amino acids. DNA of the CDR3: TGCAGCGTTGAGAAGGCGGGCTACGAGCAGTACTTC. Translated, it gives CSVEKAGYEQYF.

The table lists this clonotype with many counts. This rearrangement joins TRBV30 to TRBJ2-5, with D maybe TRBD1 (6 bases). Looked up from germline, CDR1 is GTSNPN and CDR2 is SVGIG (reference sequence). This CDR3 comprises 13 residues. The V end lost 8 bases, the J end lost 4 bases, and 17 bases lay between the germline ends. CDR3 amino acids: CATRQVPLETQYF. CDR3 DNA sequence: TGTGCCACCCGACAGGTCCCCTTAGAGACCCAGTACTTC.